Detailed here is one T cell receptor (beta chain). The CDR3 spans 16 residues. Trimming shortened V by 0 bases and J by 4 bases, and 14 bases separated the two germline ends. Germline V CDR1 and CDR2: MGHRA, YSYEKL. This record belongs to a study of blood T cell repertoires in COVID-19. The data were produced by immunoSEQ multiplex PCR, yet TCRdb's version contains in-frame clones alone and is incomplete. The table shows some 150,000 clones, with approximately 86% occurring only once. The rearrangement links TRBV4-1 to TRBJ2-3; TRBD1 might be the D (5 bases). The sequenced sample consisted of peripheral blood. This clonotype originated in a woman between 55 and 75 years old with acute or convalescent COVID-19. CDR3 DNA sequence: TGCGCCAGCAGCCAAGACCCCAGGGCCGGTGCAGATACGCAGTATTTT. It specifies CASSQDPRAGADTQYF.